The 22 T cell receptor beta chains reported below all come from one sample, sequenced in a study of blood T cell repertoires in COVID-19. Libraries were prepared by immunoSEQ multiplex PCR; TCRdb keeps only in-frame clonotypes and omits some of them. The sample lists about 190,000 clones; about 89% were seen once. The material sequenced was peripheral blood. The receptors originated from a man aged 40-50 years with acute or convalescent COVID-19.

CDR3 bases: TGTGCCAGTAGTATCGGAGGGTTTGGCACAGATACGCAGTATTTT. It specifies CASSIGGFGTDTQYF. The chain combines TRBV19 with TRBJ2-3, with TRBD2 as a possible D gene (6 bases). The CDR3 has 15 amino acids. The germline V gene has CDR1 LNHDA and CDR2 SQIVND (reference sequence). V lost 3 bases and J lost 1, with 11 bases in between.

There are many counts of this clone. The V and J genes are TRBV27 and TRBJ1-6, with D possibly being TRBD1 (6 bases). This CDR3 contains 14 residues. Trimming pared 1 base from V and 9 bases from J, leaving 10 bases between. CDR1 MNHEY and CDR2 SMNVEV come from the germline V gene (reference sequence). The CDR3 spells CASSLWQGFSPLHF. The CDR3 coding sequence is TGTGCCAGCAGTTTATGGCAGGGGTTTTCACCCCTCCACTTT.

This clone came up a few times. CDR3 amino acids: CASSDRVEGGNTIYF. The CDR3 region has the DNA TGTGCCAGCAGTGATCGGGTGGAGGGTGGAAACACCATATATTTT. The chain carries TRBV27 and TRBJ1-3; the D is unclear. The V gene lost 5 bases and the J gene lost 3 bases, with 14 bases spanning the gap. Looked up from germline, CDR1 is MNHEY and CDR2 is SMNVEV (reference sequence). CDR3 length: 15 amino acids.

The V and J genes are TRBV6-2 or TRBV6-3 and TRBJ1-5; a weak D match, TRBD1 (5 bases). Trimming took 6 bases from V and 5 from J, leaving 20 bases between them. The germline CDR1 and CDR2 sequences are MNHEY and SVGEGT. CDR3 size: 16 residues. CDR3 in DNA: TGTGCCAGCAGCCCCCGTTGGGGGGACTTCGATCAGCCCCAGCATTTT. Translating it yields CASSPRWGDFDQPQHF.

V and J are TRBV20-1 and TRBJ2-3, with a weak D call TRBD1 (5 bases). This CDR3 is built from 11 residues. The V gene lost 6 bases and the J gene lost 4 bases, with 8 bases spanning the gap. CDR1 is DFQATT and CDR2 is SNEGSKA in the germline V gene (reference sequence). CDR3 loop: CSAMTADTQYF. DNA of the CDR3: TGCAGTGCAATGACAGCAGATACGCAGTATTTT.

This clone appeared once. At one end the junction does not follow the germline gene, possibly because of a read error. V and J are TRBV13 and TRBJ2-1, with 7 bases lining up with TRBD1. The CDR3 is 17 amino acids. CDR1 and CDR2 (germline): PRHDT, FYEKMQ (reference sequence). The CDR3 nucleotides read TGTGCCAGCAGCGTAGGGGGCCGAGCCGGAGGTTACAATGAGCAGTTCTTC. It codes for CASSVGGRAGGYNEQFF.

The CDR3: CASSLAGGGGANVLTF. In DNA, the CDR3 is TGTGCCAGCAGCTTAGCGGGGGGAGGTGGGGCCAACGTCCTGACTTTC. This rearrangement joins TRBV7-9 to TRBJ2-6; D possibly corresponds to TRBD2 (6 bases). V was pared by 0 bases and J by 3 bases, with 9 bases between. This CDR3 comprises 16 residues. Germline assignment: CDR1 SEHNR and CDR2 FQNEAQ (reference sequence).

The chain uses TRBV27 and TRBJ2-2, with 9 nucleotides matching TRBD1. V trimming: 3 bases; J trimming: 3 bases; junction bases outside the gene matches: 5. Germline lookup yields CDR1 MNHEY and CDR2 SMNVEV (reference sequence). The CDR3 loop spans 16 amino acids. CDR3 nucleotide sequence: TGTGCCAGCAGTTTCCCCGGGACAGGGCACACCGGGGAGCTGTTTTTT. Amino acids: CASSFPGTGHTGELFF.

The rearrangement uses TRBV5-1 and TRBJ2-1, with TRBD2 matching 12 bases. V trimming: 2 bases; J trimming: 7 bases; junction bases outside the gene matches: 10. Germline-derived CDR1 and CDR2 are SGHRS and YFSETQ. There are 17 residues in the CDR3. The CDR3 loop is CASSFGLAGFGRNEQFF. The CDR3 nucleotides read TGCGCCAGCAGCTTCGGACTAGCGGGGTTCGGCCGAAATGAGCAGTTCTTC.

This chain joins TRBV4-1 and TRBJ1-1; no definite D call. The CDR3 runs to 13 residues. Deletions cut 3 bases from V and 10 bases from J, with 15 bases between. Germline assignment: CDR1 MGHRA and CDR2 YSYEKL. This chain's CDR3 is CASSQKGVGGAFF. In nucleotides, the CDR3 is TGCGCCAGCAGCCAGAAGGGAGTCGGCGGAGCTTTCTTT.

The V gene is TRBV6-5, the J gene TRBJ2-7; TRBD2 might be the D (5 bases). CDR1 is MNHEY, CDR2 SVGAGI, per germline. V lost 6 bases, J lost 2 bases, and 17 bases lay in between. The CDR3 sequence is 15 residues long. The CDR3 coding sequence is TGTGCCAGCAGACCTACTAGGAAAGCCCCCTACGAGCAGTACTTC. Protein product: CASRPTRKAPYEQYF.

The table lists this clone with a count of one. The rearrangement joins TRBV7-2 to TRBJ2-7; D ambiguous. V was clipped by 5 bases and J by 0 bases, with 11 bases between them. The CDR3 covers 14 residues. The germline CDR1 and CDR2 sequences are SGHTA and FQGNSA. CDR3 sequence (DNA): TGTGCCAGCAGCCCCAGGATGAGCTCCTACGAGCAGTACTTC. This encodes CASSPRMSSYEQYF. Based on the CDR3 plus reference TRBV7-2 and TRBJ2-7, the full variable domain is GAGVSQSPSNKVTEKGKDVELRCDPISGHTALYWYRQSLGQGLEFLIYFQGNSAPDKSGLPSDRFSAERTGGSVSTLTIQRTQQEDSAVYLCASSPRMSSYEQYFGPGTRLTVT.

V is TRBV5-1 and J is TRBJ2-1; 15 bases are a match to TRBD2. V gave up 4 bases and J gave up 9 bases; unmatched junction bases: 8. This CDR3 comprises 16 residues. Germline V CDR1 and CDR2: SGHRS, YFSETQ. The CDR3 region is CASSLRTSGGVVEQFF. The CDR3 region has the DNA TGCGCCAGCAGCCTACGGACTAGCGGGGGGGTGGTTGAGCAGTTCTTC. Combining the CDR3 with reference TRBV5-1 and TRBJ2-1 gives the whole variable domain KAGVTQTPRYLIKTRGQQVTLSCSPISGHRSVSWYQQTPGQGLQFLFEYFSETQRNKGNFPGRFSGRQFSNSRSEMNVSTLELGDSALYLCASSLRTSGGVVEQFFGPGTRLTVL.

This chain joins TRBV7-9 and TRBJ2-6; D not certain. V lost 5 bases and J 0 bases, leaving 17 bases between the germline ends. CDR3 size: 18 residues. In germline, CDR1 is SEHNR, CDR2 FQNEAQ (reference sequence). DNA of the CDR3: TGTGCCAGCAGCCCAGCGATGTGGTTTAGCTCTGGGGCCAACGTCCTGACTTTC. This translates into CASSPAMWFSSGANVLTF.

The rearrangement uses TRBV24-1 and TRBJ1-1; 7 nucleotides line up with TRBD1. J gave up 4 bases and V 4 bases, and 17 bases lay outside the gene matches. Looked up from germline, CDR1 is KGHDR and CDR2 is SFDVKD. The CDR3 runs to 18 residues. Here the CDR3 reads CATSDRNGTERRGTEAFF. Here the CDR3 DNA reads TGTGCCACCAGTGACAGGAACGGGACAGAAAGGAGGGGCACTGAAGCTTTCTTT.

J is TRBJ2-3 and V is TRBV5-1; D uncertain. The CDR3 runs 15 residues. Trimming removed 5 bases from V and 0 bases from J, with 13 bases in between. CDR1 and CDR2 (germline): SGHRS, YFSETQ. CDR3 nucleotide sequence: TGCGCCAGCAGAAGGCAGCTAGGTAGCACAGATACGCAGTATTTT. Translated, it gives CASRRQLGSTDTQYF.

This rearrangement joins TRBV7-9 to TRBJ2-3, with 10 bases that match TRBD2. The junction had 3 bases not matched to a gene; V was cut back by 2 bases and J by 4 bases. Germline CDR1 SEHNR, CDR2 FQNEAQ (reference sequence). The CDR3 spans 15 residues. The CDR3 DNA follows: TGTGCCAGCAGCTTAACGAGCGGGGGGGCAGATACGCAGTATTTT. Its protein is CASSLTSGGADTQYF.

This clone was seen a handful of times. V and J are TRBV19 and TRBJ1-2; no definite D call. Between the trimmed V and J ends, which lost 1 base and 10 bases, there was a span of 22 bases. Germline CDR1 and CDR2: LNHDA and SQIVND (reference sequence). The CDR3 sequence is 16 residues long. The CDR3, as DNA: TGTGCCAGTAGTATAGTTTCCGGGAAGCGTCTTCACCTCTACACCTTC. Translating gives CASSIVSGKRLHLYTF.

The V call is TRBV9, the J call TRBJ1-2, with a possible D match to TRBD1 (6 bases). The V gene lost 4 bases and the J gene lost 5 bases, with 12 bases spanning the gap. This CDR3 region has 13 residues. Germline-derived CDR1 and CDR2 are SGDLS and YYNGEE. CDR3 amino acids: CASSPDRTYGYTF. CDR3 DNA: TGTGCCAGCAGCCCCGACAGGACTTATGGCTACACCTTC.

This chain uses TRBV2 with TRBJ2-5; D gene ambiguous. Germline V gene data show CDR1 as SNHLY and CDR2 as FYNNEI. The CDR3 totals 12 residues. Trimming shortened V by 2 bases and J by 4 bases, and 5 bases separated the two germline ends. The DNA of the CDR3 is TGTGCCAGCAGTGAAATGAGAGAGACCCAGTACTTC. It yields the protein CASSEMRETQYF.

CDR3 amino acids: CASSPVRETQYF. The DNA for the CDR3 is TGTGCCAGCAGCCCTGTGAGGGAGACCCAGTACTTC. The chain joins TRBV7-2 to TRBJ2-5; D remains ambiguous. The germline V gene encodes CDR1 SGHTA and CDR2 FQGNSA. This CDR3 comprises 12 residues. Deletions cut 5 bases from V and 5 bases from J, with 9 bases between.

The J gene is TRBJ2-3, the V gene TRBV24-1; D gene uncertain. Trimming pared 5 bases from V and 1 base from J, leaving 9 bases between. Germline assignment: CDR1 KGHDR and CDR2 SFDVKD. The CDR3 has 14 amino acids. The CDR3 DNA is TGTGCCACCAGTGGCAGGTCCGGCACAGATACGCAGTATTTT. Translation gives CATSGRSGTDTQYF.